This TCR beta chain was observed in a study of cytomegalovirus exposure and HLA in healthy donors. Looking at the study overall: Counted in an early data release were roughly 87 million unique TCRs from HLA-typed donors. Overall study results and limits: Researchers counted 164 TCR beta chains as cytomegalovirus-associated. Most CMV-associated TCR beta chains appeared HLA-restricted in a later analysis.

Worth noting for this clone: Its antigen is not known.

The primer mix had 60 Vbeta and 13 Jbeta primers. TCRdb's table, derived via immunoSEQ multiplex PCR, lists solely in-frame clones and lacks some. This sample has roughly 100,000 clones; over 60% occur once, and the top ten carry roughly 9.6%. The CDR3 is 12 residues long. The germline CDR1 and CDR2 sequences are SEHNR and FQNEAQ (reference sequence). V lost 8 bases to trimming and J lost 1 base, with 7 bases between them. This chain connects TRBV7-9 to TRBJ2-3; D not certain. The TCR originated in a male donor in good health and CMV-seropositive. Source material: PBMCs. In nucleotides, the CDR3 is TGTGCCAGCGAGGCGGGCACAGATACGCAGTATTTT. It translates to CASEAGTDTQYF.